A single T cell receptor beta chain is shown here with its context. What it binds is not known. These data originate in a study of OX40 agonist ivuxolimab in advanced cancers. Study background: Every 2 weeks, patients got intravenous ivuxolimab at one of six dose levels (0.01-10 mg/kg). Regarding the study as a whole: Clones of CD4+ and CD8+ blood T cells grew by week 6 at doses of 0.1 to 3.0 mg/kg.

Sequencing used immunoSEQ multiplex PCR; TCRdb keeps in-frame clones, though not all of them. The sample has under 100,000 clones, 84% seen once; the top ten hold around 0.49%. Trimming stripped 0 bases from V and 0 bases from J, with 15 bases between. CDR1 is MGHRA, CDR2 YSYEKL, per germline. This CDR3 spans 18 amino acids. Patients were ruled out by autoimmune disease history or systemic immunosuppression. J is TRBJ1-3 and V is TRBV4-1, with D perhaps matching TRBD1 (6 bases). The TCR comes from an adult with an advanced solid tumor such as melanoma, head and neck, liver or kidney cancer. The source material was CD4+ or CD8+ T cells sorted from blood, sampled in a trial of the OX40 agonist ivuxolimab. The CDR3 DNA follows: TGCGCCAGCAGCCAAGATCCGGGGGGCCTAAGCTCTGGAAACACCATATATTTT. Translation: CASSQDPGGLSSGNTIYF.